Listed below are T cell receptor beta chains from one sample, sequenced in a study of blood T cell repertoires in COVID-19. Generated by immunoSEQ multiplex PCR, the TCRdb table keeps only in-frame clones and is missing some. The data hold hundreds of thousands of clones, with about 88% observed a single time. Sequencing input: peripheral blood. All receptors come from a man younger than 30 with COVID-19, enrolled during active disease. CDR3s leave out the opening cysteine and the closing phenylalanine or tryptophan.

j_call	v_call	cdr3_aa
TRBJ1-1	TRBV11-2	ASTLNGEAF
TRBJ2-2	TRBV9	ASSVELGGTGELF
TRBJ1-5	TRBV5-5	ASSPDDRNSNQPQH
TRBJ2-2	TRBV7-9	ASSLTSGGELF
TRBJ1-2	TRBV14	ASSQVGQGAKGYT
TRBJ2-5	TRBV7-9	ASSPFRTQY
TRBJ1-5	TRBV27	ASSTYVGRQPQH
TRBJ2-7	TRBV29-1	SVVYEYEQY
TRBJ2-7	TRBV10-3	AISESQGEQY
TRBJ1-5	TRBV28	ASTSPGGASGNQPQH
TRBJ1-6	TRBV18	ASSTGQYNSPLH
TRBJ2-3	TRBV6-6	ASSSLDRTDTQY
TRBJ1-2	TRBV28	ASSQGVIYGYT
TRBJ2-1	TRBV19	ASSISRGSSYNEQF
TRBJ2-1	TRBV7-8	ASSFSGGHNEQF
TRBJ1-1	TRBV29-1	SAKTGTNTEAF
TRBJ1-5	TRBV6-1	ASSATGGPLNNQPQH
TRBJ2-3	TRBV24-1	ATSDPARADTQY
TRBJ2-3	TRBV21-1	ASSKTPSPSGSEDTQY
TRBJ2-3	TRBV6-5	ASKQGAADTQY
TRBJ2-5	TRBV7-2	ASSFERGETQY
TRBJ1-3	TRBV11-3	AGRAACGTGRY